The 26 T cell receptor beta chains below come from one sample, sequenced in a study of vaccination and CD4 T cells after COVID-19. Sequenced with the Oncomine TCR Beta short-read assay was DNA taken from cultured CD4+ T cells. TCRdb redid the calling of the PCR reads with MiXCR, one entry per CDR3 protein. The table shows 7,700 or so distinct CDR3 sequences, with more than 20% occurring only once. What these receptors recognize is not known. Treatment indicated: approximately nine-day PBMC culture with coronavirus spike peptide pools or control peptides (ViraFEST assay). Sequencing used CD4+ T cells from blood, cultured in vitro, obtained after SARS-CoV-2 vaccination. The receptors here all came from a human donor who had recovered from COVID-19.

This chain joins TRBV11-2 and TRBJ2-1, with D perhaps given as TRBD1 or TRBD2 (6 bases each). Trimming removed 1 base at V and 0 bases at J, with 16 bases between. This CDR3 is built from 18 residues. CDR1 and CDR2 (germline): SGHAT, FQNNGV. This CDR3 reads CASSLGGAGPLSYNEQFF. CDR3 in DNA: TGTGCCAGCAGCTTAGGGGGGGCAGGCCCACTCTCCTACAATGAGCAGTTCTTC.

The gene calls are TRBV5-1 and TRBJ2-7, with D perhaps given as TRBD1 or TRBD2 (7 bases each). The CDR3 is 15 residues long. V was shortened by 4 bases and J by 4 bases, with 18 bases between the two germline ends. Germline CDR1 reads SGHRS; CDR2 reads YFSETQ. The CDR3 is CASSPRGGTQYEQYF. The CDR3 bases are TGCGCCAGCAGCCCCAGGGGGGGCACGCAGTACGAGCAGTACTTC.

This clonotype was picked up one time. The gene calls are TRBV5-5 and TRBJ2-7; D unclear. Trimming cost V 1 base and J 3 bases, with 5 bases left between them. Germline V CDR1 and CDR2: SGHKS, YYEKEE (reference sequence). The CDR3 loop spans 12 amino acids. The CDR3 sequence is CASSLFYYEQYF. The CDR3 nucleotides are TGTGCCAGCAGCTTGTTCTACTACGAGCAGTACTTC.

The rearrangement links TRBV21-1 to TRBJ2-3. TRBV21-1 is noted as a pseudogene. The CDR3 sequence is 11 residues long. The CDR3 DNA sequence: TGTGCCAGCAGCAACGGAGATACGCAGTATTTT. Its protein is CASSNGDTQYF.

The chain combines TRBV28 with TRBJ2-6; D is unresolved. Germline V gene data show CDR1 as MDHEN and CDR2 as SYDVKM. V lost 6 bases, J lost 3 bases, and 9 bases lay in between. The CDR3 contains 14 residues. CDR3 nucleotides: TGTGCCAGCAGCCCTCCACGTGGGGCCAACGTCCTGACTTTC. Translating gives CASSPPRGANVLTF.

Within the sample, this clonotype is medium-sized. In DNA form, the CDR3 reads TGTGCCAGCAGTTACGGTCAAGGGTTTCAAGAGACCCAGTACTTC. Its protein product is CASSYGQGFQETQYF. The chain joins TRBV6-5 to TRBJ2-5; no reliable D call. V lost 2 bases and J 2 bases, leaving 12 bases between the germline ends. This CDR3 has 15 residues. Germline lookup yields CDR1 MNHEY and CDR2 SVGAGI.

This clonotype is classed as medium-sized. The chain couples TRBV15 to TRBJ2-3; a possible D gene is TRBD2 (5 bases). The CDR3 extends over 16 amino acids. Germline values: CDR1 LNHNV, CDR2 YYDKDF (reference sequence). Trimming stripped 4 bases from V and 1 base from J, with 15 bases between. The CDR3 sequence: CATSKEGRGGTDTQYF. CDR3 nucleotide sequence: TGTGCCACCAGCAAAGAGGGCCGGGGTGGCACAGATACGCAGTATTTT.

By share, this clonotype ranks as medium-sized (0.01 to 0.1%). The rearrangement uses TRBV6-5 and TRBJ2-7; tentative D call: TRBD1 (5 bases). The CDR3 is 16 amino acids. Germline loops: CDR1 MNHEY, CDR2 SVGAGI. V was cut by 0 bases and J by 4 bases, with 16 bases left in between. The DNA for the CDR3 is TGTGCCAGCAGTTACTCGGGGCATAATCGCCCTTACGAGCAGTACTTC. It codes for CASSYSGHNRPYEQYF.

This clonotype is medium-sized. The CDR3 DNA reads TGCAGTGCTGCCCCGGGGGGCGTGACTAGGGGCGAGCAGTACTTC. It yields the protein CSAAPGGVTRGEQYF. The J gene is TRBJ2-7, the V gene TRBV20-1, with D possibly being TRBD2 (7 bases). V lost 5 bases and J 6 bases, leaving 23 bases between the germline ends. The CDR3 covers 15 residues. Per germline, CDR1 DFQATT and CDR2 SNEGSKA (reference sequence).

This clonotype is medium-sized. This rearrangement joins TRBV7-6 to TRBJ2-5; tentative D call: TRBD1 (6 bases). The CDR3 loop spans 15 amino acids. Germline lookup yields CDR1 SGHVS and CDR2 FNYEAQ. V lost 1 base, J lost 3 bases, and 12 bases lay in between. The CDR3 DNA sequence: TGTGCCAGCAGCTTAGTGGGACACCGAGAAGAGACCCAGTACTTC. It translates to CASSLVGHREETQYF.

By share of the sample, this clonotype is medium-sized (0.01 to 0.1%). This chain connects TRBV20-1 to TRBJ1-2; 8 bases map to TRBD1. Trimming took 7 bases from V and 8 from J; bases not matched to a gene: 18. This CDR3 comprises 15 residues. In germline, CDR1 is DFQATT, CDR2 SNEGSKA (reference sequence). The CDR3 protein is CSVAGGQGPLGGYTF. The CDR3 bases are TGCAGTGTGGCCGGAGGACAGGGCCCCCTGGGCGGCTACACCTTC.

This clonotype is termed medium-sized. The V and J genes are TRBV20-1 and TRBJ2-1; perhaps TRBD1 as D (7 bases). The CDR3 spans 12 residues. V was shortened by 5 bases and J by 7 bases, with 12 bases between the two germline ends. The germline V gene has CDR1 DFQATT and CDR2 SNEGSKA (reference sequence). The CDR3 loop is CSAGRGANEQFF. DNA of the CDR3: TGCAGTGCTGGCAGGGGGGCTAATGAGCAGTTCTTC.

CDR3 region: CASSIRGPSYEQYF. The CDR3 DNA follows: TGTGCCAGTAGTATAAGGGGTCCCTCCTACGAGCAGTACTTC. The chain combines TRBV19 with TRBJ2-7, with D perhaps matching TRBD1 (5 bases). The CDR3 loop spans 14 amino acids. Trimming removed 2 bases at V and 0 bases at J, with 8 bases between. Germline V gene lookup returns CDR1 LNHDA and CDR2 SQIVND (reference sequence).

J is TRBJ1-2 and V is TRBV28; no definite D call. The CDR3 is made up of 15 amino acids. Trimming left V 2 bases short and J 1 base short, with 11 bases between. Germline CDR1 is MDHEN and CDR2 is SYDVKM. The CDR3 protein is CASSLGATFNYGYTF. The CDR3 DNA is TGTGCCAGCAGTTTAGGCGCGACATTTAACTATGGCTACACCTTC.

This clonotype was counted a few times. The genes are TRBV20-1 and TRBJ2-3; weak D call: TRBD2 (6 bases). Trimming removed 0 bases from V and 2 bases from J, with 15 bases in between. Looked up from germline, CDR1 is DFQATT and CDR2 is SNEGSKA (reference sequence). The CDR3 has 16 amino acids. CDR3 bases: TGCAGTGCTAGAGAGCGTCGTAGCGGAAACACAGATACGCAGTATTTT. Translating gives CSARERRSGNTDTQYF.

The J gene is TRBJ2-5, the V gene TRBV29-1; D might be TRBD1 or TRBD2, each matching 5 bases. The length of the CDR3 is 16 residues. The germline V and J ends were trimmed by 6 bases and 2 bases, with 22 bases remaining between them. The germline CDR1 and CDR2 sequences are SQVTM and ANQGSEA. The chain's CDR3 is CSVDGTGKGFQETQYF. In nucleotides, the CDR3 is TGCAGCGTGGACGGAACGGGGAAGGGGTTTCAAGAGACCCAGTACTTC.

This clonotype was counted a few times. The chain joins TRBV20-1 to TRBJ2-7; 8 bases are shared with TRBD1. CDR3 size: 17 residues. J gave up 4 bases and V 3 bases, and 17 bases lay outside the gene matches. Germline CDR1 is DFQATT and CDR2 is SNEGSKA (reference sequence). The CDR3 sequence is CSASPTFVSGDRYEQYF. In DNA, the CDR3 is TGCAGTGCTAGCCCCACCTTCGTCTCAGGGGACAGGTACGAGCAGTACTTC.

Of note for this clonotype: Germline and junction disagree at one end, which may indicate a read error. The genes are TRBV7-7 and TRBJ2-3, with D uncertain. Germline values: CDR1 SSHAT, CDR2 FNYEAQ (reference sequence). The CDR3 has 16 amino acids. This CDR3 reads CASSPTAPSPTDTQYF. Written as DNA, the CDR3 is TGTGCTAGCAGCCCCACCGCCCCCTCGCCCACAGATACGCAGTATTTT.

The chain employs TRBV28 and TRBJ2-7; no definite D call. The CDR3 spans 13 residues. CDR1 is MDHEN and CDR2 is SYDVKM in the germline V gene. Trimming cost V 5 bases and J 2 bases, with 10 bases left between them. Here the CDR3 reads CASSPPSAYEQYF. The DNA of the CDR3 is TGTGCCAGCAGTCCCCCTTCGGCCTACGAGCAGTACTTC. The full variable domain, completed using reference TRBV28 and TRBJ2-7, is DVKVTQSSRYLVKRTGEKVFLECVQDMDHENMFWYRQDPGLGLRLIYFSYDVKMKEKGDIPEGYSVSREKKERFSLILESASTNQTSMYLCASSPPSAYEQYFGPGTRLTVT.

This clonotype was recorded a few times. The chain joins TRBV10-3 to TRBJ2-7, with D perhaps matching TRBD2 (5 bases). The V gene lost 4 bases and the J gene lost 3 bases, with 10 bases spanning the gap. The CDR3 is 13 residues long. Germline V gene sequence: CDR1 ENHRY, CDR2 SYGVKD. The CDR3 sequence is CAISGNGGYEQYF. The CDR3 DNA is TGTGCCATCAGTGGTAACGGAGGCTACGAGCAGTACTTC.

The chain uses TRBV19 and TRBJ1-5; 7 bases agree with TRBD1. J lost 2 bases, V lost 3 bases, and 7 bases had no gene match. The CDR3 covers 16 residues. Germline CDR1 reads LNHDA; CDR2 reads SQIVND (reference sequence). The CDR3 region has the DNA TGTGCCAGTAGTATGAAGGGGCAGGGGGGCAATCAGCCCCAGCATTTT. Its translation is CASSMKGQGGNQPQHF.

This sequence joins TRBV12-3 or TRBV12-4 and TRBJ2-7; TRBD1 matches 10 bases. V trimming: 7 bases; J trimming: 4 bases; junction bases outside the gene matches: 4. The CDR3 covers 13 residues. The DNA for the CDR3 is TGTGCCAGCACCCAGGACAGGGGGTACGAGCAGTACTTC. Residues: CASTQDRGYEQYF.

This clonotype was seen only a few times. V usage is TRBV28 and J usage is TRBJ1-5, with 8 bases matching TRBD1. Trimming at V came to 8 bases and at J to 3 bases, leaving 12 bases not matched to a gene. The CDR3 extends over 16 amino acids. Germline V gene sequence: CDR1 MDHEN, CDR2 SYDVKM. In DNA, the CDR3 is TGTGCCAGCCTAAGAACGGGACAGGCCTCCAATCAGCCCCAGCATTTT. It is translated as CASLRTGQASNQPQHF.

The table lists this clonotype with a few counts. This rearrangement joins TRBV4-3 to TRBJ2-7, with D hard to call. Trimming took 0 bases from V and 6 from J, leaving 12 bases between them. The CDR3 has 14 amino acids. Per germline, CDR1 LGHNA and CDR2 YSLEER. CDR3 sequence reads: CASSQDVYLVEQYF. CDR3 DNA sequence: TGCGCCAGCAGCCAAGATGTTTATCTAGTCGAGCAGTACTTC.

The rearrangement uses TRBV7-9 and TRBJ2-3, with 13 bases matching TRBD2. CDR3 size: 14 residues. The V gene's germline CDR1 is SEHNR and CDR2 FQNEAQ (reference sequence). The ends lost 5 bases at V and 12 bases at J; junction bases unmatched: 8. CDR3 loop: CASSATSGGTSQYF. CDR3 nucleotide sequence: TGTGCCAGCAGCGCGACTAGCGGGGGGACGTCCCAGTATTTT.

This clonotype is labeled as medium-sized. The chain uses TRBV28 and TRBJ1-2; 7 nucleotides match TRBD1. Germline values: CDR1 MDHEN, CDR2 SYDVKM. V shed 5 bases, J shed 4 bases, and the junction held 4 bases outside the gene matches. This CDR3 comprises 13 residues. The CDR3 bases are TGTGCCAGCAGTCGGACAGGAGCCTATGGCTACACCTTC. Its translation: CASSRTGAYGYTF.